This record concerns one T cell receptor beta chain sequence. Germline V gene data show CDR1 as DFQATT and CDR2 as SNEGSKA (reference sequence). With 3 bases removed from V and 8 bases from J, the gap between germline ends came to 20 bases. This CDR3 comprises 15 residues. These data are taken from a study of blood T cells in healthy people across ages. Primers used in a second PCR of about 7 to 12 cycles were a sample-barcoded 5' primer and a J-beta primer mix. TCRdb recomputed calls from the 5' RACE reads with MiXCR, one row per CDR3 protein. Of around 2 million distinct CDR3 sequences listed, around 40% are singletons.

The clonotype originates from a human donor in good health. V gene TRBV20-1 combines with J gene TRBJ2-1; D is possibly TRBD1 or TRBD2 (6 bases each). Sequenced input: blood. The CDR3 loop is CSASVAPGASDEQFF. Written as DNA, the CDR3 is TGCAGTGCTAGCGTGGCCCCGGGGGCGAGCGATGAGCAGTTCTTC.